Each of the 8 T cell receptor beta chains below was sequenced from the same sample in a study of STAT5B mutations in CD4+ large granular lymphocyte leukemia. The protocol was immunoSEQ multiplex PCR, while the TCRdb copy is restricted to in-frame clones and leaves out a portion. Here the sample spans 20,000 to 25,000 clones, 82% being singletons. The specimen was CD4+ T cells from blood buffy coats. These receptors came from a human donor in good health.

The chain joins TRBV2 to TRBJ2-7, with TRBD1 identical over 9 bases. In germline, CDR1 is SNHLY, CDR2 FYNNEI. Trimming cost V 8 bases and J 6 bases; bases outside gene matches: 5. The length of the CDR3 is 12 residues. In nucleotides, the CDR3 is TGTGCCAGCGGGCAGACAGGGGGCGAGCAGTACTTC. Translation: CASGQTGGEQYF. Drawing the rest from reference TRBV2 and TRBJ2-7, the complete variable domain is EPEVTQTPSHQVTQMGQEVILRCVPISNHLYFYWYRQILGQKVEFLVSFYNNEISEKSEIFDDQFSVERPDGSNFTLKIRSTKLEDSAMYFCASGQTGGEQYFGPGTRLTVT.

This chain uses TRBV19 with TRBJ1-2; weak D call: TRBD1 (6 bases). The CDR3 totals 13 residues. Trimming shortened V by 3 bases and J by 4 bases, and 9 bases separated the two germline ends. In germline, CDR1 is LNHDA, CDR2 SQIVND (reference sequence). CDR3 sequence (DNA): TGTGCCAGTAGTATCGGACAGTTCTATGGCTACACCTTC. Protein sequence: CASSIGQFYGYTF.

The chain couples TRBV5-1 to TRBJ1-6; D possibly corresponds to TRBD1 (5 bases). The ends were cut back, 8 bases at V and 5 bases at J, with 20 bases in the middle. This CDR3 comprises 16 residues. Germline CDR1 reads SGHRS; CDR2 reads YFSETQ. The CDR3 spells CASRPGLGENNSPLHF. In DNA form, the CDR3 reads TGCGCCAGTAGACCGGGACTCGGGGAGAATAATTCACCCCTCCACTTT.

There are a few counts of this clone. The chain employs TRBV29-1 and TRBJ1-1; 12 nucleotides agree with TRBD1. The CDR3 extends over 14 amino acids. Germline loops: CDR1 SQVTM, CDR2 ANQGSEA. Trimming at V came to 4 bases and at J to 6 bases, leaving 6 bases not matched to a gene. CDR3 sequence reads: CSVGRGQGAPEAFF. CDR3 in DNA: TGCAGCGTTGGTAGGGGACAGGGGGCGCCTGAAGCTTTCTTT.

The rearrangement uses TRBV7-9 and TRBJ1-1; a weak D match, TRBD1 (5 bases). Germline CDR1 reads SEHNR; CDR2 reads FQNEAQ (reference sequence). This CDR3 contains 15 residues. V was clipped by 7 bases and J by 1 base, with 16 bases between them. The CDR3 protein is CASNSYQGRNTEAFF. CDR3 sequence (DNA): TGTGCCAGCAACTCCTACCAGGGACGGAACACTGAAGCTTTCTTT.

This chain connects TRBV18 to TRBJ2-1, with 9 bases identical to TRBD1. CDR1 and CDR2 (germline): KGHSH, LQKENI. The CDR3 has 16 residues. The V segment lost 3 bases and the J segment 5 bases; nucleotides outside the gene matches: 8. CDR3 coding DNA: TGTGCCAGCTCACCGCCGGGGACAGGGACACACAATGAGCAGTTCTTC. As protein: CASSPPGTGTHNEQFF.

The genes are TRBV28 and TRBJ2-1; no definite D call. Germline V gene data show CDR1 as MDHEN and CDR2 as SYDVKM. The V end lost 2 bases, the J end lost 3 bases, and 17 bases lay between the germline ends. The CDR3 consists of 17 residues. The CDR3: CASSLEGTDFLYNEQFF. In nucleotides, the CDR3 is TGTGCCAGCAGTTTAGAAGGAACAGACTTCCTCTACAATGAGCAGTTCTTC. The variable domain in full, completed from reference TRBV28 and TRBJ2-1, reads DVKVTQSSRYLVKRTGEKVFLECVQDMDHENMFWYRQDPGLGLRLIYFSYDVKMKEKGDIPEGYSVSREKKERFSLILESASTNQTSMYLCASSLEGTDFLYNEQFFGPGTRLTVL.

This sequence joins TRBV4-3 and TRBJ1-1; weak D call: TRBD1 (5 bases). Trimming cost V 0 bases and J 2 bases, with 7 bases left between them. Looked up from germline, CDR1 is LGHNA and CDR2 is YSLEER. The length of the CDR3 is 14 residues. The CDR3 coding sequence is TGCGCCAGCAGCCAAGAAAGGGGAAACACTGAAGCTTTCTTT. Translated, it gives CASSQERGNTEAFF.